This T cell receptor (beta chain) came from a study of beta chain features in type 1 diabetes. Regarding the study as a whole: Cells that show high TCR expression could be over-represented by cDNA sequencing. A possible short-template PCR bias applies equally to patients and controls. Healthy donors had naive, central memory and Treg TCRB repertoires that appeared less similar than those seen among patients.

This clone showed up just a few times. Its antigen is still unknown. The CDR3 totals 14 residues. Germline values: CDR1 MNHNY, CDR2 SVGAGI (reference sequence). With V trimmed by 5 bases and J by 3 bases, 3 bases remained unmatched. Of the isolated RNA, all was reverse transcribed, and so the sequenced material was expressed TCRB transcripts. Sequencing used immunoSEQ multiplex PCR; TCRdb keeps in-frame clones, though not all of them. The sample consists of hundreds of thousands of clones, roughly 15% of them appearing once. Material for sequencing was naive CD4+ T cells from blood. The chain has TRBV6-6 and TRBJ2-2, with 7 bases matching TRBD1. This TCR was recovered from a woman between 18 and 29 years old in good health. CDR3 DNA: TGTGCCAGCAGTAAGACAGGGTACACCGGGGAGCTGTTTTTT. Its protein is CASSKTGYTGELFF.